Listed here are 30 T cell receptor beta chains from one sample, sequenced in a study of blood T cell repertoires in COVID-19. Sequenced by immunoSEQ multiplex PCR; TCRdb stores in-frame clones only, minus some. The top ten hold 5.5% to 8% of the sample, which has 90,000 to 120,000 clones, 88% seen once. The sequencing input was peripheral blood. These receptors came from a man aged 50 to 60 with active or convalescent COVID-19.

This chain's CDR3 is CASSHSTSLTHNEQFF. The CDR3 nucleotides are TGTGCCAGCAGCCATTCGACTAGCCTCACCCACAATGAGCAGTTCTTC. The chain joins TRBV3-1 (or the pseudogene TRBV3-2) to TRBJ2-1; the match to TRBD2 covers 7 bases. Unmatched junction bases numbered 10, after V lost 3 bases and J lost 5 bases. The CDR3 runs to 16 residues. Germline-derived CDR1 and CDR2 are LGHDT and YNNKEL (reference sequence).

The CDR3, as DNA: TGTGCCAGCAGCCGTACGAACGAGGTATACAATGAGCAGTTCTTC. Translated: CASSRTNEVYNEQFF. The V call is TRBV28, the J call TRBJ2-1; D not certain. The length of the CDR3 is 15 residues. Germline lookup yields CDR1 MDHEN and CDR2 SYDVKM. The ends were cut back, 6 bases at V and 4 bases at J, with 16 bases in the middle.

The chain uses TRBV9 and TRBJ1-2; weak D call: TRBD1 (6 bases). This CDR3 is 16 amino acids long. In germline, CDR1 is SGDLS, CDR2 YYNGEE. Trimming took off 1 base at V and 4 bases at J, with 17 bases between the two ends. The CDR3 DNA reads TGTGCCAGCAGCGTACCCGAGGACAGTAATTCCTATGGCTACACCTTC. As protein: CASSVPEDSNSYGYTF.

The chain employs TRBV6-5 and TRBJ2-2; a weak D match, TRBD2 (5 bases). In germline, CDR1 is MNHEY, CDR2 SVGAGI. The ends were cut back, 7 bases at V and 3 bases at J, with 9 bases in the middle. This CDR3 has 13 amino acids. CDR3 DNA: TGTGCCAGCATTCCGGACTACACCGGGGAGCTGTTTTTT. Translated: CASIPDYTGELFF.

V usage is TRBV9 and J usage is TRBJ2-1, with 12 bases matching TRBD2. The CDR3 runs 15 residues. The V gene end was trimmed by 4 bases and the J gene end by 6 bases; junction bases not matched to a gene: 5. Looked up from germline, CDR1 is SGDLS and CDR2 is YYNGEE. CDR3 in amino acids: CASSIRLAGVNEQFF. The CDR3 nucleotides read TGTGCCAGCAGCATCAGACTAGCGGGAGTCAATGAGCAGTTCTTC.

The chain is built from TRBV28 and TRBJ2-1, with 7 nucleotides matching TRBD2. The junction had 19 bases not matched to a gene; V was cut back by 3 bases and J by 8 bases. CDR1 is MDHEN, CDR2 SYDVKM, per germline. The CDR3 is 18 residues long. Here the CDR3 DNA reads TGTGCCAGCAGTTTCCCCAAGATAGTGGCGGGAGAAAACTATGAGCAGTTCTTC. It codes for CASSFPKIVAGENYEQFF.

This chain joins TRBV7-2 and TRBJ1-2; D might be TRBD1 (5 bases). The CDR3 has 15 amino acids. The V gene lost 5 bases and the J gene lost 6 bases, with 19 bases spanning the gap. Germline loops: CDR1 SGHTA, CDR2 FQGNSA. CDR3 residues: CASSPKVGPGDGYTF. The CDR3 nucleotides are TGTGCCAGCAGCCCGAAGGTGGGGCCGGGTGATGGCTACACCTTC. The entire variable domain, with the rest obtained from reference TRBV7-2 and TRBJ1-2, is as follows: GAGVSQSPSNKVTEKGKDVELRCDPISGHTALYWYRQSLGQGLEFLIYFQGNSAPDKSGLPSDRFSAERTGGSVSTLTIQRTQQEDSAVYLCASSPKVGPGDGYTFGSGTRLTVV.

The V gene is TRBV27, the J gene TRBJ2-1; 8 positions match TRBD2. Trimming removed 6 bases from V and 6 bases from J; junction bases left unmatched: 1. The CDR3 covers 12 residues. CDR1 MNHEY and CDR2 SMNVEV come from the germline V gene (reference sequence). The CDR3 DNA reads as TGTGCCAGCAGACGGGGGGGCAATGAGCAGTTCTTC. Residues: CASRRGGNEQFF.

The rearrangement joins TRBV6-5 to TRBJ1-4; D is ambiguous. With 6 bases removed from V and 0 bases from J, the gap between germline ends came to 8 bases. The CDR3 is made up of 14 amino acids. CDR1 and CDR2 (germline): MNHEY, SVGAGI. CDR3 residues: CASRDGATNEKLFF. DNA for the CDR3: TGTGCCAGCAGGGACGGGGCAACTAATGAAAAACTGTTTTTT.

The genes are TRBV11-2 and TRBJ2-6; unclear D gene. The CDR3 is made up of 16 amino acids. V gave up 2 bases and J gave up 9 bases, with 17 bases separating them. The V gene's germline CDR1 is SGHAT and CDR2 FQNNGV. The CDR3 DNA reads as TGTGCCAGCAGCTTATTCTCCGGTGTTACTAACAACGTCCTGACTTTC. Protein product: CASSLFSGVTNNVLTF.

This clone is a singleton in its sample. The gene calls are TRBV28 and TRBJ2-1, with 8 bases aligning to TRBD2. Germline-derived CDR1 and CDR2 are MDHEN and SYDVKM. This CDR3 region has 14 residues. The V gene end was trimmed by 7 bases and the J gene end by 1 base; junction bases not matched to a gene: 3. The CDR3 region is CASTAGGSYNEQFF. The CDR3 bases are TGTGCCAGCACGGCGGGAGGATCCTACAATGAGCAGTTCTTC.

The chain joins TRBV5-5 to TRBJ1-4; the D gene is possibly TRBD1 (5 bases). The CDR3 loop spans 15 amino acids. Germline lookup yields CDR1 SGHKS and CDR2 YYEKEE (reference sequence). The V gene lost 1 base and the J gene lost 8 bases, with 15 bases spanning the gap. The CDR3 sequence: CASSLFGDSTEKLFF. The CDR3, as DNA: TGTGCCAGCAGCTTGTTTGGAGACAGTACAGAAAAACTGTTTTTT.

This clone was observed a few times. The chain has TRBV7-8 and TRBJ1-1; a weak D match, TRBD1 (5 bases). The CDR3 extends over 17 amino acids. Trimming removed 1 base at V and 2 bases at J, with 17 bases between. CDR1 is SGHVS and CDR2 is FQNEAQ in the germline V gene. The CDR3 loop reads CASSLGGLLNTNTEAFF. Here the CDR3 DNA reads TGTGCCAGCAGCTTAGGGGGCCTCCTAAATACCAACACTGAAGCTTTCTTT.

The chain combines TRBV27 with TRBJ2-7, with TRBD1 as a possible D gene (6 bases). The CDR3 sequence is 13 residues long. With 7 bases removed from V and 6 bases from J, the gap between germline ends came to 16 bases. Germline V lookup: CDR1 MNHEY, CDR2 SMNVEV (reference sequence). The CDR3 loop reads CASISPWGLEQYF. CDR3 nucleotides: TGTGCCAGCATATCGCCCTGGGGGCTCGAGCAGTACTTC.

This clone was seen just once. The rearrangement uses TRBV28 and TRBJ2-7; 8 bases align to TRBD1. This CDR3 has 14 amino acids. The V segment lost 6 bases and the J segment 4 bases; nucleotides outside the gene matches: 8. CDR1 MDHEN and CDR2 SYDVKM come from the germline V gene. The CDR3 reads CASRTGGLQYEQYF. CDR3 DNA: TGTGCCAGCAGAACAGGGGGACTTCAGTACGAGCAGTACTTC.

V is TRBV5-8 and J is TRBJ2-3, with 9 nucleotides matching TRBD2. Germline CDR1 reads SGHTS; CDR2 reads YDEGEE. V gave up 4 bases and J gave up 3 bases; unmatched junction bases: 15. CDR3 length equals 18 residues. The DNA of the CDR3 is TGTGCCAGCAGCCCCGCTTTATCAGTAGCGGGAGATACAGATACGCAGTATTTT. Translating it yields CASSPALSVAGDTDTQYF.

The chain links TRBV7-9 to TRBJ1-5; D call uncertain. V lost 1 base, J lost 0 bases, and 4 bases lay in between. There are 14 residues in the CDR3. Germline V gene data show CDR1 as SEHNR and CDR2 as FQNEAQ (reference sequence). For the CDR3, the DNA is TGTGCCAGCAGCTTAGGACTTAGCAATCAGCCCCAGCATTTT. It encodes CASSLGLSNQPQHF. Combining the CDR3 with reference TRBV7-9 and TRBJ1-5 gives the whole variable domain DTGVSQNPRHKITKRGQNVTFRCDPISEHNRLYWYRQTLGQGPEFLTYFQNEAQLEKSRLLSDRFSAERPKGSFSTLEIQRTEQGDSAMYLCASSLGLSNQPQHFGDGTRLSIL.

The rearrangement joins TRBV7-8 to TRBJ1-2; 9 nucleotides align to TRBD1. In germline, CDR1 is SGHVS, CDR2 FQNEAQ. The V and J ends lost 1 base and 8 bases, in that order; junction bases with no gene match: 5. The CDR3 is made up of 14 amino acids. CDR3 in DNA: TGTGCCAGCAGCTTAGTACAGGGGGCGGGAGGCTACACCTTC. The encoded protein is CASSLVQGAGGYTF.

The chain joins TRBV28 to TRBJ2-7; TRBD1 aligns across 12 bases. Germline CDR1 and CDR2: MDHEN and SYDVKM. V lost 5 bases and J lost 2; bases outside the gene matches: 13. CDR3 length: 18 amino acids. In DNA, the CDR3 is TGTGCCAGCAGTCCGAAACCGGGACAGGGGGCACTAGCCTACGAGCAGTACTTC. Translating gives CASSPKPGQGALAYEQYF.

V usage is TRBV18 and J usage is TRBJ2-5; 9 bases fit TRBD1. V shed 3 bases and J 7 bases; nucleotides not matched to a gene: 21. CDR1 and CDR2 (germline): KGHSH, LQKENI. The CDR3 consists of 19 residues. As DNA, the CDR3 is TGTGCCAGCTCACCCGGGACAGGGACCGTGGGATTTTGGGAGCGGACCCAGTACTTC. Translation gives CASSPGTGTVGFWERTQYF.

This clone was seen once. The gene calls are TRBV19 and TRBJ1-5; maybe TRBD1 (6 bases). V lost 7 bases to trimming and J lost 5 bases, with 12 bases between them. CDR3 size: 13 residues. Germline assignment: CDR1 LNHDA and CDR2 SQIVND (reference sequence). CDR3 region: CASKLQGHQPQHF. CDR3 nucleotides: TGTGCCAGTAAATTACAGGGACATCAGCCCCAGCATTTT.

This clone has only a few counts. CDR3 region: CASRPATAGYGYTF. The CDR3 DNA reads TGTGCCAGCAGACCGGCAACAGCAGGCTATGGCTACACCTTC. The V and J genes are TRBV28 and TRBJ1-2; unclear D gene. The length of the CDR3 is 14 residues. Germline CDR1 is MDHEN and CDR2 is SYDVKM. Trimming took 6 bases from V and 4 from J, leaving 15 bases between them.

This clone was found once. This chain joins TRBV20-1 and TRBJ1-2; 7 bases match TRBD1. Trimming removed 5 bases from V and 3 bases from J; junction bases left unmatched: 9. Germline V CDR1 and CDR2: DFQATT, SNEGSKA (reference sequence). The length of the CDR3 is 14 residues. The CDR3 DNA is TGCAGTGCTCGTGAGGAGGGGGCCGACTATGGCTACACCTTC. Translating gives CSAREEGADYGYTF.

In this sample, this clone turned up a few times. The rearrangement joins TRBV19 to TRBJ2-7; possible D gene TRBD2, 5 bases. The CDR3 consists of 16 residues. Germline-derived CDR1 and CDR2 are LNHDA and SQIVND (reference sequence). The V end was cut by 5 bases, the J end by 3 bases, with 20 bases between. The CDR3 region is CASSPGIVGSNYEQYF. As DNA, the CDR3 is TGTGCCAGTAGTCCAGGTATTGTAGGGAGCAACTACGAGCAGTACTTC. Filled out from reference TRBV19 and TRBJ2-7, the complete variable domain reads DGGITQSPKYLFRKEGQNVTLSCEQNLNHDAMYWYRQDPGQGLRLIYYSQIVNDFQKGDIAEGYSVSREKKESFPLTVTSAQKNPTAFYLCASSPGIVGSNYEQYFGPGTRLTVT.

This sequence joins TRBV15 and TRBJ2-7; 14 nucleotides line up with TRBD2. V lost 3 bases to trimming and J lost 3 bases; unmatched junction nucleotides: 4. Germline lookup yields CDR1 LNHNV and CDR2 YYDKDF (reference sequence). The CDR3 length is 16 residues. The CDR3 loop reads CATSRGLAGEGYEQYF. The DNA for the CDR3 is TGTGCCACCAGCAGGGGACTAGCGGGAGAGGGCTACGAGCAGTACTTC.

In this sample, this clone turned up a few times. This chain connects TRBV9 to TRBJ1-2; 9 bases are shared with TRBD1. CDR3 length equals 14 residues. The J segment lost 4 bases and the V segment lost 2 bases, leaving 3 bases of the junction unmatched. Germline V gene sequence: CDR1 SGDLS, CDR2 YYNGEE. The CDR3 loop reads CASSVTGGGYGYTF. CDR3 DNA sequence: TGTGCCAGCAGCGTCACAGGGGGCGGCTATGGCTACACCTTC.

This clone has only one observation. This chain joins TRBV28 and TRBJ1-2; D is possibly TRBD1 (6 bases). The CDR3 has 12 amino acids. Trimming pared 6 bases from V and 6 bases from J, leaving 11 bases between. Germline CDR1 MDHEN, CDR2 SYDVKM. CDR3 protein: CASRDSGHGYTF. In nucleotides, the CDR3 is TGTGCCAGCAGGGACAGTGGCCATGGCTACACCTTC.

The chain recombines TRBV4-1 with TRBJ2-2, with 8 positions matching TRBD1. V dropped 1 base and J dropped 4; count of bases not matched to a gene: 5. Germline loops: CDR1 MGHRA, CDR2 YSYEKL. The CDR3 is 16 amino acids. CDR3 in DNA: TGCGCCAGCAGCCAAGTTGTCAGGGGGCCCACCGGGGAGCTGTTTTTT. Protein product: CASSQVVRGPTGELFF.

The chain couples TRBV7-8 to TRBJ1-3, with D unresolved. Germline values: CDR1 SGHVS, CDR2 FQNEAQ. The CDR3 totals 16 residues. The germline V and J ends were trimmed by 1 base and 2 bases, with 12 bases remaining between them. DNA for the CDR3: TGTGCCAGCAGCTTAGGTGGAGACTCTACTGGAAACACCATATATTTT. It yields the protein CASSLGGDSTGNTIYF.

The rearrangement joins TRBV19 to TRBJ2-6; no clear D gene. CDR3 length: 13 residues. In germline, CDR1 is LNHDA, CDR2 SQIVND (reference sequence). Deletions cut 7 bases from V and 4 bases from J, with 8 bases between. The CDR3 sequence is CASTSVGANVLTF. Written as DNA, the CDR3 is TGTGCCAGTACCTCCGTAGGGGCCAACGTCCTGACTTTC. Complete variable domain (other parts from reference TRBV19 and TRBJ2-6): DGGITQSPKYLFRKEGQNVTLSCEQNLNHDAMYWYRQDPGQGLRLIYYSQIVNDFQKGDIAEGYSVSREKKESFPLTVTSAQKNPTAFYLCASTSVGANVLTFGAGSRLTVL.